The source of this T cell receptor (beta chain) is a study of cytomegalovirus exposure and HLA in healthy donors. Findings of the study overall: CMV serostatus alone was available as immune exposure information.

Use of 60 Vbeta and 13 Jbeta primers characterized the PCR. Method: immunoSEQ multiplex PCR; TCRdb's copy keeps in-frame clones and lacks some. The sample lists 160,000 or so clones, around nine tenths seen once, with about 2% in the top ten. This clone was seen more than once but under ten times. As yet, its antigen is unknown. The CDR3 is 12 amino acids. Germline CDR1 SEHNR, CDR2 FQNEAQ (reference sequence). Trimming took 5 bases from V and 4 from J, leaving 5 bases between them. J is TRBJ2-2 and V is TRBV7-9; D is undetermined. The receptor was isolated from a woman in her late teens or twenties in good health and CMV-seronegative. Sequenced input: PBMCs. The CDR3 DNA sequence: TGTGCCAGCAGCCATTTCACCGGGGAGCTGTTTTTT. It translates to CASSHFTGELFF.